The 2 T cell receptor beta chains given below trace back to one sample, sequenced in a study of early T cells in non-severe SARS-CoV-2 infection (dated by TCRdb to the early 2020s). The library was prepared using 5' RACE. The reads were generated on a NextSeq 500. The public reads were reprocessed in TCRdb via fastp at Q25 and MiXCR, keeping in-frame beta chains. All rows with the same CDR3 protein become a single entry with the most common DNA and genes. This sample gives 50,000 to 70,000 distinct CDR3 sequences in total; 6% to 8.5% of them show up just once. The top ten clones comprise about 3.3% of the sample. Specimen: whole blood. All receptors come from an adult who was a healthcare worker with PCR-confirmed SARS-CoV-2 infection or an uninfected control (not recorded which).

This clonotype showed up many times. The J gene is TRBJ2-5, the V gene TRBV9; D remains unclear. Trimming left V 3 bases short and J 2 bases short, with 11 bases between. The CDR3 covers 14 residues. Germline lookup yields CDR1 SGDLS and CDR2 YYNGEE. Here the CDR3 DNA reads TGTGCCAGCAGCGGTAGAAACGTACAAGAGACCCAGTACTTC. Protein product: CASSGRNVQETQYF.

This clonotype was counted between two and nine times. This CDR3 is CASRGLAGVSGELFF. The CDR3 region has the DNA TGTGCCAGCAGGGGACTAGCGGGAGTGTCCGGGGAGCTGTTTTTT. The chain employs TRBV28 and TRBJ2-2; TRBD2 matches at 14 bases. J lost 6 bases, V lost 6 bases, and 3 bases had no gene match. The CDR3 extends over 15 amino acids. Per the germline V gene, CDR1 is MDHEN and CDR2 is SYDVKM.